This T cell receptor (beta chain) was captured by sequencing in a study of cytomegalovirus exposure and HLA in healthy donors. Study-wide results and caveats: Confirmation in vitro established that a few CMV-associated chains were specific for CMV antigens. Many donors shared some public TCRs, even though most TCR sequences were rare.

The V gene lost 6 bases and the J gene lost 3 bases, with 11 bases spanning the gap. The CDR3 totals 13 residues. The V gene's germline CDR1 is MNHNY and CDR2 SVGAGI (reference sequence). PCR was performed using 60 Vbeta and 13 Jbeta primers. Only in-frame clones appear in the TCRdb table, and some are missing; sequencing was by immunoSEQ multiplex PCR. The sample yields 150,000 or so clones, around four fifths seen once. On this clone: Its target is unknown.

This clonotype was sampled from a man aged 30 to 45 in good health and CMV-seronegative. Material for sequencing was PBMCs. This chain connects TRBV6-6 to TRBJ1-1; TRBD1 is a possible D gene (6 bases). The DNA of the CDR3 is TGTGCCAGCAGACCAGGGGACGACACTGAAGCTTTCTTT. It yields the protein CASRPGDDTEAFF.